Below are 2 T cell receptor beta chains sequenced from a single sample in a study of blood T cell repertoires in COVID-19. Using immunoSEQ multiplex PCR, the repertoire was profiled, and TCRdb retains in-frame clones only, with some absent. In the table there are 130,000 or so clones, around 83% of which are singletons. The specimen sequenced was PBMCs or T cells enriched from blood (not recorded which). These receptors were obtained from a man aged 50 or older who had recovered from COVID-19.

This clone has just one count. V usage is TRBV3-1 (or the pseudogene TRBV3-2) and J usage is TRBJ2-1, with TRBD1 as a possible D gene (6 bases). The CDR3 runs 15 residues. V was clipped by 4 bases and J by 0 bases, with 10 bases between them. Germline V gene lookup returns CDR1 LGHDT and CDR2 YNNKEL (reference sequence). This CDR3 reads CASSLWDTSYNEQFF. The CDR3 nucleotides read TGTGCCAGCAGCCTTTGGGACACCTCCTACAATGAGCAGTTCTTC.

The chain employs TRBV11-2 and TRBJ1-6, with 8 bases matching TRBD1. The V gene's germline CDR1 is SGHAT and CDR2 FQNNGV. The CDR3 runs to 15 residues. V trimming: 5 bases; J trimming: 9 bases; junction bases outside the gene matches: 9. CDR3 loop: CASSPTDRVVSPLHF. The CDR3 nucleotides read TGTGCCAGCAGCCCGACGGACAGGGTTGTTTCACCCCTCCACTTT.